Listed below are T cell receptor beta chains from one sample, sequenced in a study of cytomegalovirus exposure and HLA in healthy donors. Produced via immunoSEQ multiplex PCR; TCRdb's table is partial and in-frame only. This table holds about 220,000 clones, roughly 75% found once. The sample comprised PBMCs. The receptors stem from a young woman in good health and CMV-seronegative. Both conserved end residues are part of each CDR3. Each record gives: J gene, clone size, V gene, D gene, CDR3 DNA, CDR3 protein. D genes are given only for firm matches. Rows give clone size only sometimes, using once, few, many, or a class for an expanded clone.

>TRBJ2-1|NA|TRBV4-2|TRBD2
TGTGCCAGCAGCCAAGAATCAACTAGCGGGAGTAGTTACAATGAGCAGTTCTTC
CASSQESTSGSSYNEQFF
>TRBJ1-5|NA|TRBV6-6|NA
TGTGCCAGCAGTTACGTGGCAGGCAACAATCAGCCCCAGCATTTT
CASSYVAGNNQPQHF
>TRBJ2-7|NA|TRBV27|NA
TGTGCCAGCAGTGGGGAGGACACAGAGCAGTACTTC
CASSGEDTEQYF
>TRBJ2-1|NA|TRBV19|NA
TGTGCCAGTAGCCACTACCAAGGGGACAATGAGCAGTTCTTC
CASSHYQGDNEQFF
>TRBJ2-2|few|TRBV7-3|TRBD1
TGTGCCAGCCGACAGGGCTTGGGCGGGGAGCTGTTTTTT
CASRQGLGGELFF
>TRBJ1-2|NA|TRBV2|TRBD1
TGTGCCAGCAGTGAAGCTTACACAGGGGGGAGCGGCTACACCTTC
CASSEAYTGGSGYTF
>TRBJ2-3|once|TRBV5-1|NA
TGCGCCAGCAGCTTGTCCGGGACTAGCACAGATACGCAGTATTTT
CASSLSGTSTDTQYF
>TRBJ2-1|NA|TRBV29-1|NA
TGCAGCGTTGAAGAACAATACAATGAGCAGTTCTTC
CSVEEQYNEQFF
>TRBJ1-1|once|TRBV2|TRBD1
TGTGCCAGCAGCGACCTAGACAGGGGGAACACTGAAGCTTTCTTT
CASSDLDRGNTEAFF
>TRBJ1-1|once|TRBV7-2|NA
TGTGCCAGCACCGAATGGGGAGGGAGCTTCACTGAAGCTTTCTTT
CASTEWGGSFTEAFF
>TRBJ2-3|NA|TRBV5-1|NA
TGCGCCAGCAGCTTGGAGGCAGGGAAGACAGATACGCAGTATTTT
CASSLEAGKTDTQYF
>TRBJ2-1|NA|TRBV6-1|NA
TGTGCCAGCAGTGAGTCGGGGAATGAGCAGTTCTTC
CASSESGNEQFF
>TRBJ1-1|NA|TRBV7-8|NA
TGTGCCAGCAGTTCATCAGGGGCGGCTGAAGCTTTCTTT
CASSSSGAAEAFF
>TRBJ2-7|NA|TRBV5-1|TRBD2
TGCGCCAGCAGCTTCATCACGGGAGGGCCAGGCGAGCAGTACTTC
CASSFITGGPGEQYF
>TRBJ2-7|NA|TRBV6-6|NA
TGTGCCAGTAGACACCTCTACGAGCAGTACTTC
CASRHLYEQYF
>TRBJ1-2|NA|TRBV9|TRBD1
TGTGCCAGCAGTCCCTCCCCCCGGGACAGGGGGAACGGCTACACCTTC
CASSPSPRDRGNGYTF
>TRBJ1-3|NA|TRBV5-6|NA
TGTGCCAGCAGCTTGAACTTAGGAAACACCATATATTTT
CASSLNLGNTIYF
>TRBJ2-7|NA|TRBV5-6|NA
TGTGCCAGCAGCTCGTCGGACTATTACGAGCAGTACTTC
CASSSSDYYEQYF
>TRBJ1-2|NA|TRBV19|NA
TGTGCCAGTAGTCTAGGGGGACACCCCTATGGCTACACCTTC
CASSLGGHPYGYTF
>TRBJ1-1|NA|TRBV19|NA
TGTGCCAGTAGTATAGTGGGGGGCACTGAAGCTTTCTTT
CASSIVGGTEAFF
>TRBJ2-5|NA|TRBV6-5|TRBD2
TGTGCCAGCAACGGACTAGCGGGGGAGACCCAGTACTTC
CASNGLAGETQYF
>TRBJ2-1|NA|TRBV5-6|NA
TGTGCCAGCAGCACCTGGACAGTATACAATGAGCAGTTCTTC
CASSTWTVYNEQFF
>TRBJ1-5|NA|TRBV5-5|NA
TGTGCCAGCAGATCCAGGGCGGGGAGGGTGAATCAGCCCCAGCATTTT
CASRSRAGRVNQPQHF
>TRBJ2-5|NA|TRBV6-5|TRBD2
TGTGCCAGCACGTCCCTAGCGGGAGGTTATGAGACCCAGTACTTC
CASTSLAGGYETQYF
>TRBJ2-7|NA|TRBV19|TRBD1
TGTGCCAGTAGTACCCAGCGGACAGGGGGCAGCGAGCAGTACTTC
CASSTQRTGGSEQYF
>TRBJ1-2|NA|TRBV30|NA
TGTGCCTGGAAGAACAGCTATGGCTACACCTTC
CAWKNSYGYTF
>TRBJ2-5|NA|TRBV9|NA
TGTGCCAGCAGCGTATCCCAGGGCGTTCTCCAAGAGACCCAGTACTTC
CASSVSQGVLQETQYF
>TRBJ1-2|many|TRBV5-1|TRBD1
TGCGCCAGCAGCTGGGGACAGGGAGGAGGCTACACCTTC
CASSWGQGGGYTF
>TRBJ2-3|NA|TRBV2|TRBD1
TGTGCCAGCAGTCTGATAAGGGGGCGAGCAGATACGCAGTATTTT
CASSLIRGRADTQYF
>TRBJ1-1|NA|TRBV11-3|NA
TGTGCCAGCGGGCCAGGGGCGAGTTACATGAACACTGAAGCTTTCTTT
CASGPGASYMNTEAFF
>TRBJ2-7|once|TRBV6-5|NA
TGTGCCAGCAGTCCCGGGACATCCGTTTACGAGCAGTACTTC
CASSPGTSVYEQYF
>TRBJ2-1|NA|TRBV29-1|NA
TGCAGCGTTGACGATGAGCAGTTCTTC
CSVDDEQFF
>TRBJ1-2|NA|TRBV19|TRBD1
TGTGCCAGTAGTAAAAAAGACAGGGTGGACGGCTACACCTTC
CASSKKDRVDGYTF
>TRBJ2-1|NA|TRBV5-4|NA
TGTGCCAGCAGCTTGCCCGGGGGCTCCTACAATGAGCAGTTCTTC
CASSLPGGSYNEQFF
>TRBJ1-2|NA|TRBV6-6|TRBD1
TGTGCCAGCAGCTACTTCTGGGGACAGACGAACTATGGCTACACCTTC
CASSYFWGQTNYGYTF
>TRBJ1-1|NA|TRBV4-3|TRBD1
TGCGCCAGCAGCCCGGACAGGTCTATCAAAGGGACTGAAGCTTTCTTT
CASSPDRSIKGTEAFF
>TRBJ2-5|NA|TRBV9|NA
TGTGCCAGCAGCACAGTACCGGGACAAGAAGAGACCCAGTACTTC
CASSTVPGQEETQYF
>TRBJ2-5|NA|TRBV25-1|NA
TGTGCCAGCAGTGAATCGGCAAGCGGCGAGACCCAGTACTTC
CASSESASGETQYF
>TRBJ1-2|NA|TRBV7-9|NA
TGTGCCAGCAGCCCCAGGACAGTAGATGGCTACACCTTC
CASSPRTVDGYTF
>TRBJ2-7|NA|TRBV7-9|NA
TGTGCCAGCAGCCAGAACAGGGACCACGAGCAGTACTTC
CASSQNRDHEQYF
>TRBJ2-3|NA|TRBV19|TRBD1
TGTGCCAGTAGTCCCAGACAGGGGGCTAGCACAGATACGCAGTATTTT
CASSPRQGASTDTQYF